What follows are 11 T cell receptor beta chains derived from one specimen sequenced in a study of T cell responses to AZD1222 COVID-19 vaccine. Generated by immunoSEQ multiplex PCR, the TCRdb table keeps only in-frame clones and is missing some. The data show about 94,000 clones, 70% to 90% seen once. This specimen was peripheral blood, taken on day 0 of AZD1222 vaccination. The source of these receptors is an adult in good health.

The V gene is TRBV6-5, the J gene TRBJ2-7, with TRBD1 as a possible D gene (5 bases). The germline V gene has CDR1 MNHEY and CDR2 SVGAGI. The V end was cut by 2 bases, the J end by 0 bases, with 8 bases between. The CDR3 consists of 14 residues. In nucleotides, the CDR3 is TGTGCCAGCAGTTACCTCGACAGCTCCTACGAGCAGTACTTC. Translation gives CASSYLDSSYEQYF.

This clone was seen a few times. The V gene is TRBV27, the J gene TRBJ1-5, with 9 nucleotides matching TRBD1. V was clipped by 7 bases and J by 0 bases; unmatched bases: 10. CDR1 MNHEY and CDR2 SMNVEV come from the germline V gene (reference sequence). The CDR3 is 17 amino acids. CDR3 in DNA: TGTGCCAGCATGCAGACAGGGGGAACGTATAGCAATCAGCCCCAGCATTTT. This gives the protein CASMQTGGTYSNQPQHF.

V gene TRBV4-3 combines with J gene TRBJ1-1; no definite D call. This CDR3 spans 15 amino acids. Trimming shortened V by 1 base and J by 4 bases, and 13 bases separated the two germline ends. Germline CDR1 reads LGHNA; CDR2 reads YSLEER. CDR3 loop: CASSQVPDFSTEAFF. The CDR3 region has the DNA TGCGCCAGCAGCCAAGTTCCGGACTTTTCCACTGAAGCTTTCTTT.

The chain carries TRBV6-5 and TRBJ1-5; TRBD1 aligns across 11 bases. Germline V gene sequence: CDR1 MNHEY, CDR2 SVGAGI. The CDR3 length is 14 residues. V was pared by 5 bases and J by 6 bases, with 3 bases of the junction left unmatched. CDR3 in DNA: TGTGCCAGCAGTCGGGACAGGGGGGGTCAGCCCCAGCATTTT. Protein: CASSRDRGGQPQHF.

The CDR3: CASSQDAAAGGRNEQFF. In DNA, the CDR3 is TGCGCCAGCAGCCAAGATGCGGCAGCGGGGGGGCGCAATGAGCAGTTCTTC. V gene TRBV4-3 combines with J gene TRBJ2-1, with 10 nucleotides matching TRBD2. V lost 0 bases and J lost 6; bases outside the gene matches: 8. Germline V gene sequence: CDR1 LGHNA, CDR2 YSLEER. The CDR3 has 17 residues.

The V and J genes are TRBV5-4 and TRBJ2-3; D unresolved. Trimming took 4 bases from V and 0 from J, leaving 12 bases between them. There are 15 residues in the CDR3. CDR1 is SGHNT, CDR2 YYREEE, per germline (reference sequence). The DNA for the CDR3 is TGTGCCAGCAGCACCGACGGATCTAGCACAGATACGCAGTATTTT. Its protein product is CASSTDGSSTDTQYF.

In nucleotides, the CDR3 is TGTGCCAGCTCACCACTGGGACGGACTGAAGGCACTGAAGCTTTCTTT. As protein: CASSPLGRTEGTEAFF. The V and J genes are TRBV18 and TRBJ1-1, with a weak D call TRBD1 (5 bases). CDR3 length: 16 residues. Looked up from germline, CDR1 is KGHSH and CDR2 is LQKENI. With 1 base removed from V and 4 bases from J, the gap between germline ends came to 16 bases. Full variable domain (outside the CDR3, taken from reference TRBV18 and TRBJ1-1): NAGVMQNPRHLVRRRGQEARLRCSPMKGHSHVYWYRQLPEEGLKFMVYLQKENIIDESGMPKERFSAEFPKEGPSILRIQQVVRGDSAAYFCASSPLGRTEGTEAFFGQGTRLTVV.

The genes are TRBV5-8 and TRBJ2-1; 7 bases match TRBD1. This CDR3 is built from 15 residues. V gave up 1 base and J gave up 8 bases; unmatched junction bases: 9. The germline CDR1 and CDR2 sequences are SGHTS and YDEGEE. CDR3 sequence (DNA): TGTGCCAGCAGCTTGTTGACAGGGATGTCCCATGAGCAGTTCTTC. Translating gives CASSLLTGMSHEQFF.

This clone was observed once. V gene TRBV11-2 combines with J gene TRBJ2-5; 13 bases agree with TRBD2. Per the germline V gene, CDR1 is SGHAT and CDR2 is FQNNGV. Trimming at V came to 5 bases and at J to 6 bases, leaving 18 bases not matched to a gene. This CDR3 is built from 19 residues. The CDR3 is CASSPTSGGVTSRKQTQYF. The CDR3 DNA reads TGTGCCAGCAGCCCAACTAGCGGGGGGGTAACGTCCCGTAAGCAGACCCAGTACTTC.

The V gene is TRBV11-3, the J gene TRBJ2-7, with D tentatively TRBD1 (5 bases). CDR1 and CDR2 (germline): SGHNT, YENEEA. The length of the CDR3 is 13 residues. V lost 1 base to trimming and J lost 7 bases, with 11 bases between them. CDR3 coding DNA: TGTGCCAGCAGCTTAGGCAGGGCCGGGGAGCAGTACTTC. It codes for CASSLGRAGEQYF.

The CDR3, as DNA: TGTGCTAGTGGTCCCCCGACAGGGGGACTTAACTATGGCTACACCTTC. Translated, it gives CASGPPTGGLNYGYTF. V and J are TRBV12-5 and TRBJ1-2, with TRBD1 matching 9 bases. Germline loops: CDR1 LGHNT, CDR2 FRNRAP. The ends lost 5 bases at V and 1 base at J; junction bases unmatched: 8. This CDR3 spans 16 amino acids.